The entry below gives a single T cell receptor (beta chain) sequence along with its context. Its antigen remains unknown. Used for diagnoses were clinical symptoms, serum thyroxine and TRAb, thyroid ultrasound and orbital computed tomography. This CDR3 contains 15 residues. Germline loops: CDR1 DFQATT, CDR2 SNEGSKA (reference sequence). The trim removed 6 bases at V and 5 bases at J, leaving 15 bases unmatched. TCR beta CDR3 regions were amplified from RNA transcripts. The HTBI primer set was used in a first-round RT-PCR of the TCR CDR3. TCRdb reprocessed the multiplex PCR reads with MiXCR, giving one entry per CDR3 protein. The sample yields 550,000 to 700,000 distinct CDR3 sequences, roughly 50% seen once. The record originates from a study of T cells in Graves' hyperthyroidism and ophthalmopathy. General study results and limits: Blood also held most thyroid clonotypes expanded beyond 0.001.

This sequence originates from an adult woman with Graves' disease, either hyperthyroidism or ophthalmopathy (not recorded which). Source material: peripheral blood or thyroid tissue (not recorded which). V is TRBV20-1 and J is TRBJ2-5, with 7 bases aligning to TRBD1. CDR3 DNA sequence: TGCAGTGCCCGTTCCCGCCAGGGGGTCGATGAGACCCAGTACTTC. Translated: CSARSRQGVDETQYF.